This TCR beta chain was captured by sequencing in a study of cytomegalovirus exposure and HLA in healthy donors (dated by TCRdb to about 2017). About the investigation overall: In an earlier analysis of about 560 of the donors, about 270 Gb of sequence data and approximately 100 million unique TCR beta sequences from 150 million to 200 million T cells were reported. Roughly 300 gigabases of sequencing data and roughly 81 million unique TCR sequences made up an early release that covered around 640 HLA-typed donors. Among some 400 genotyped donors of the cohort, an average of roughly 230,000 unique TCR beta nucleotide sequences was sequenced per donor, of which about 19% were non-productive. The number of donors typed differed by locus, with about 629-630 for A, B, C, DRB1 and DQB1, 522 for DQA1, about 610 for DPA1, and 400 to 490 for DPB1. The study used immunosequencing to profile the T cell repertoires of approximately 630 subjects and linked those repertoires to cytomegalovirus serostatus. A later genetic analysis used genome-wide SNP genotypes for about 60% of the roughly 670 donors, treating that subset as a discovery cohort. In an earlier analysis of roughly 600 of the donors, high-throughput TCR beta sequencing was used to judge whether each TCR beta V gene segment behaved as functional or pseudogenic. A separate validation cohort of roughly 130 different subjects was used in addition to the roughly 700-subject first cohort. Because of strong linkage in the cohort, roughly five DR-DQ haplotypes were treated as single units for association and clustering. All discovery cohort repertoires had been generated using a single sequencing platform. To study patterns of TCR occurrence, a later analysis re-analyzed previously published TCR beta repertoires from hundreds of donors and added high-resolution HLA genotyping. High-throughput TCR immunosequencing, statistical association of individual TCRs with disease status, and machine learning were combined to predict cytomegalovirus infection status. Among the approximately 400 genotyped donors, under 90% belonged to the genetic ancestry cluster associated with self-reported Caucasian donors. The study aimed to test whether signatures of past pathogen exposure could be identified by cataloging public T cell receptors. Both class I and class II loci were covered by HLA typing, at four-digit resolution. The later analysis used no new phenotypic data to find candidate immune exposures, relying instead on TCR beta sequences and their occurrence across donors. Donor age, sex, ethnicity and CMV serostatus were compiled alongside the repertoire data.

Study-wide conclusions, independent of this receptor: Most CMV-associated TCR beta chains appeared to be HLA-restricted in a later analysis, and the HLA associations seemed to be driven largely by CMV exposure. Linkage disequilibrium might explain the correlated functional status among segregating V segments, but an unknown experimental factor could not be excluded. The only immune exposure information available for the cohort was CMV serostatus. In the study, approximately 160 TCR beta chains were listed as associated with cytomegalovirus. Roughly uniform sequencing depth across donors was assumed in presence/absence analyses, although this assumption may not hold. A cluster of highly shared sequence variants was judged likely to represent a technical artifact of the sequencing pipeline. In a later analysis, HLA-associated TCR beta chains showed more clonal expansion and lower generation probabilities than non-associated chains that were equally common. A further reported finding was that TCR beta sequences accurately predicted the HLA-A and HLA-B alleles for most subjects in the first cohort. Most TCR sequences were seen in very few donors, while some public TCRs were found in many individuals. Only TCR beta chains were sequenced in this cohort, and the absence of alpha or paired-chain data limited detectable features. In an earlier analysis of about 550 of the donors, most TCR beta V segments were observed in productive rearrangements about 87% or about 30% of the time, broadly matching IMGT annotations. In a later genetic analysis, a missense DCLRE1C variant was associated with V-gene and J-gene trimming of TCR beta chains, and the association was replicated in an independent cohort. According to a later analysis, parvovirus B19, influenza, CMV and Epstein-Barr virus appeared linked to several top co-occurrence clusters. Cytomegalovirus status was reported to be diagnosed by the classifier with high specificity and sensitivity in both the original and validation cohorts. In a later analysis, the rate of TCR association differed among HLA loci, with DRB1 alleles having the most associated TCRs and HLA-C alleles having the fewest. It was suggested by the authors that the approach could potentially be generalized to other disease states and immunological phenotypes. The earlier analysis of approximately 590 of the donors excluded roughly 16 rarely observed V segments, including chromosome 9 orphons, because counts were too low. Because the 87-base-pair reads could not distinguish some IMGT-functional V segments, including TRBV6-2 and TRBV6-3, those segments were excluded. HLA typing was unavailable for some donors at each locus, so association tests used only the typed subset. A later analysis associated roughly 17,000 TCR beta sequences with specific HLA alleles at a false discovery rate of 0.05. Compared with the 666-donor mean, donors in an Asian-associated ancestry cluster had fewer N-insertions in productive TCRs, according to a later genetic analysis. In vitro tests confirmed that a few of the cytomegalovirus-associated TCR beta chains recognize cytomegalovirus antigens. Strong co-occurrence of HLA alleles, especially DR and DQ, made assigning TCR associations to individual alleles difficult.

Note on this clone: It has no known antigen specificity. No much larger clone exists at a distance of one base, and base qualities are not known.

Library method: the immunoSEQ multiplex PCR assay. For the multiplex PCR, a mixture combining 60 forward primers for TCR Vbeta segments and 13 reverse primers for TCR Jbeta segments was used. A multiplex PCR assay on genomic DNA amplified the CDR3 region of rearranged TCR beta genes. The Illumina HiSeq System was used to sequence the amplified TCR beta libraries as 87-base-pair reads. In the source study's methods: A later analysis counted 75 million to 100 million unique TCR beta chains across the 550 to 700 repertoires, and some 12 million of these chains were shared by at least two donors. A nearest-neighbor algorithm error-corrected the raw reads and collapsed the reads into unique sequences, merging closely related sequences to remove PCR and sequencing errors. CDR3 sequences were aligned to IMGT reference sequences to assign V, D and J gene segments. For a sequence to be retained, a match of at least six nucleotides to both a V gene segment and a J gene segment was required. A rearrangement counted as productive if the CDR3 had no stop codons and remained in frame with V and J, and every other rearrangement counted as non-productive. Following IMGT convention, CDR3 was defined as the stretch from the second conserved V-encoded cysteine to the conserved J-encoded phenylalanine. The earlier analysis of about 590 of the donors excluded sequences that lacked an unambiguous match to a single V gene segment. In an earlier analysis of 450 to 750 of the donors, a V segment was called functional when productive rearrangements were above 56.7%, and segregating when the standard deviation between donors exceeded 5%. A statistical classification framework was built for diagnosing cytomegalovirus status from the catalog of TCR beta chain sequences. A later analysis assigned V and J genes by comparing TCR nucleotide sequences with IMGT/GENE-DB human TR gene sequences. In a later analysis, CDR3 sequences and most-parsimonious VDJ recombination scenarios were assigned using the TCRdist pipeline. In a later analysis, each TCR beta chain was defined by its CDR3 amino acid sequence together with its V-gene family, and reads without a unique V-gene family were excluded. In a later analysis, some 600 highly shared, low-generation-probability nucleotide sequences were removed to address suspected cross-contamination and a sequencing artifact. For each public chain, a later analysis derived a clonal expansion index from normalized ranks of inferred template counts within each repertoire. A later analysis computed generation probabilities with a VDJ recombination model fitted to out-of-frame rearrangements, and checked the results against IGoR. In a later analysis, hypergeometric tests were used to score TCR-TCR, TCR-HLA and TCR-CMV co-occurrence, with a repertoire-size bias correction applied to TCR pairs. False discovery rates were estimated in a later analysis by permuting HLA or CMV assignments 20 times. In a later analysis, co-occurring TCRs were grouped using DBSCAN, with TCRdist sequence similarity added in when clustering inside HLA-allele-positive subsets. Repertoires with fewer than 30,000 or more than 120,000 public chains, plus five repertoires with anomalous nucleotide sharing, were excluded from co-occurrence clustering. Imported from immuneACCESS, the table was reduced by TCRdb to in-frame sequences with V and J called. These copies leave out some clones; in studies compared against another copy, an unresolved V gene accounts for under half, and the cause of the remainder is not known. D and trimming were read from the DNA, whereas the V and J calls and clone size are those reported in that table. Present in this sample are 63,000 or so clones, 60% to 80% of which were seen just once. Jointly, the top ten make up about 20% of the sample.

The cohort comprised 710 or so healthy bone marrow donors. At the time of sampling, every cohort member was nominally healthy, though immune exposures that went unrecorded were likely present. The donor was CMV seropositive and was included in the group of 289 seropositive cohort members. Every donor gave a peripheral blood sample, and the peripheral blood mononuclear cells from that sample were used for TCR beta sequencing. The Qiagen DNeasy Blood Extraction Kit was used to extract genomic DNA from the blood cell samples. V loses 2 bases, J loses 3 bases, and the germline ends lie 7 bases apart. The germline V gene encodes CDR1 KGHSH and CDR2 LQKENI. From the cysteine up to the phenylalanine, the CDR3 has a length of 13 residues. Only the CDR3 region is kept as DNA, spanning 39 bases read in frame from base 1.

The sequence derives from a young woman in good health and CMV-seropositive. Sequencing was performed on PBMCs. The chain is assembled from TRBV18 and TRBJ1-1; TRBD1 could be the D gene, as 5 bases match. This receptor carries the CDR3 CASSPDSYTEAFF. The sequence in DNA is TGTGCCAGCTCACCAGACAGCTACACTGAAGCTTTCTTT.